This passage covers 15 T cell receptor beta chains from one sample sequenced in a study of blood T cell repertoires in COVID-19 (dated by TCRdb to the early 2020s). The library was prepared using the immunoSEQ multiplex PCR assay. TCRdb mirrors the immuneACCESS table, restricted to in-frame sequences. Some clones are absent from its copies; in checked studies, under half trace to an unresolved V gene, and the reason for the others is unknown. For this sample the table gives 350,000 to 450,000 clones, of which roughly 80% were detected only once. About 4.8% of the sample is held by the ten biggest clonotypes. Sample: PBMCs or T cells enriched from blood (not recorded which). The receptor set was obtained from a woman in her fifties or sixties who had recovered from COVID-19.

The V and J genes are TRBV6-5 and TRBJ1-2; D perhaps matches TRBD1 (6 bases). The germline V gene encodes CDR1 MNHEY and CDR2 SVGAGI. This CDR3 has 12 residues. The germline V and J ends were trimmed by 6 bases and 7 bases, with 12 bases remaining between them. CDR3 loop: CASSGWGLGYTF. In DNA, the CDR3 is TGTGCCAGCAGCGGTTGGGGGCTTGGCTACACCTTC.

This chain links TRBV5-1 with TRBJ2-1; TRBD2 matches at 7 bases. Losses at the gene ends were 1 base for V and 0 bases for J; bases not matched to a gene: 13. The CDR3 contains 19 residues. Germline CDR1 SGHRS, CDR2 YFSETQ. The DNA for the CDR3 is TGCGCCAGCAGCTTGAGCGGCGGGAGTCACCTCCCCTCCTACAATGAGCAGTTCTTC. It codes for CASSLSGGSHLPSYNEQFF.

This chain links TRBV4-3 with TRBJ2-2, with 11 bases lining up with TRBD2. V trimming: 4 bases; J trimming: 2 bases; junction bases outside the gene matches: 15. CDR3 size: 20 residues. Germline values: CDR1 LGHNA, CDR2 YSLEER. The CDR3 here is CASSLRVTSGGTANTGELFF. In nucleotides, the CDR3 is TGCGCCAGCAGCCTGCGGGTAACTAGCGGGGGAACGGCAAACACCGGGGAGCTGTTTTTT.

This chain's CDR3 is CASRSMAVNYNEQFF. The CDR3 nucleotides are TGTGCCAGCCGGTCCATGGCGGTTAACTACAATGAGCAGTTCTTC. The chain employs TRBV6-5 and TRBJ2-1; D remains ambiguous. Germline CDR1 and CDR2: MNHEY and SVGAGI. This CDR3 contains 15 residues. V lost 8 bases to trimming and J lost 3 bases, with 17 bases between them.

The sample holds one count of this clone. The CDR3, as DNA: TGTGCCAGCAGCCAAGTGGGACTTGCCAAAAACATTCAGTACTTC. It yields the protein CASSQVGLAKNIQYF. The V call is TRBV3-1 (or the pseudogene TRBV3-2), the J call TRBJ2-4, with D maybe TRBD2 (6 bases). The V and J ends lost 1 base and 1 base respectively, with 8 bases between them. From germline, CDR1 is LGHDT and CDR2 YNNKEL (reference sequence). The length of the CDR3 is 15 residues.

The CDR3 DNA sequence: TGTGCCAGCAGTGAATATATGGGGAGAGGGCAGTTCTTC. Translated, it gives CASSEYMGRGQFF. The chain employs TRBV6-1 and TRBJ2-1; D possibly corresponds to TRBD2 (5 bases). Trimming removed 2 bases from V and 12 bases from J, with 14 bases in between. This CDR3 has 13 residues. Germline loops: CDR1 MNHNS, CDR2 SASEGT.

The chain combines TRBV14 with TRBJ2-1, with 7 positions matching TRBD2. Looked up from germline, CDR1 is SGHDN and CDR2 is FVKESK. This CDR3 comprises 16 residues. The V segment lost 0 bases and the J segment 4 bases; nucleotides outside the gene matches: 6. The CDR3 is CASSQDGAGVYNEQFF. The CDR3 nucleotides are TGTGCCAGCAGCCAAGATGGGGCGGGGGTATACAATGAGCAGTTCTTC.

V gene TRBV18 combines with J gene TRBJ2-1, with 13 nucleotides matching TRBD2. CDR3 size: 20 residues. Germline assignment: CDR1 KGHSH and CDR2 LQKENI. After removal of 4 bases from V and 3 bases from J, the junction contained 15 bases not matched to a gene. DNA of the CDR3: TGTGCCAGCTCACTCGGACAGGGGCGGACTAGCGGGAGCGTCTACAATGAGCAGTTCTTC. Translating gives CASSLGQGRTSGSVYNEQFF.

The V and J genes are TRBV20-1 and TRBJ1-5; D is uncertain. Germline lookup yields CDR1 DFQATT and CDR2 SNEGSKA (reference sequence). The CDR3 runs 15 residues. V was clipped by 6 bases and J by 8 bases, with 23 bases between them. The CDR3 sequence is CSASTRWFGNEPQHF. In nucleotides, the CDR3 is TGCAGTGCAAGTACTCGGTGGTTCGGGAACGAGCCCCAGCATTTT.

This chain joins TRBV3-1 (or the pseudogene TRBV3-2) and TRBJ1-1, with D unclear. The CDR3 spans 11 residues. Germline V gene sequence: CDR1 LGHDT, CDR2 YNNKEL (reference sequence). Trimming took off 6 bases at V and 3 bases at J, with 5 bases between the two ends. Written as DNA, the CDR3 is TGTGCCAGCAGACGGGACACTGAAGCTTTCTTT. Encoded protein: CASRRDTEAFF.

The genes are TRBV7-3 and TRBJ2-7; 7 nucleotides line up with TRBD1. Germline V lookup: CDR1 SGHTA, CDR2 FQGTGA. V was pared by 2 bases and J by 6 bases, with 4 bases of the junction left unmatched. This CDR3 spans 13 amino acids. CDR3 sequence: CASSLWDSGEQYF. CDR3 sequence (DNA): TGTGCCAGCAGCTTATGGGACAGCGGCGAGCAGTACTTC.

The chain couples TRBV6-1 to TRBJ2-5; TRBD1 matches 8 bases. Germline values: CDR1 MNHNS, CDR2 SASEGT. The V segment lost 2 bases and the J segment 7 bases; nucleotides outside the gene matches: 12. This CDR3 has 16 residues. The CDR3 is CASSEMATGVKGTQYF. The DNA for the CDR3 is TGTGCCAGCAGTGAAATGGCGACAGGGGTTAAGGGGACCCAGTACTTC.

The chain employs TRBV5-1 and TRBJ2-1, with D possibly being TRBD2 (6 bases). Germline V CDR1 and CDR2: SGHRS, YFSETQ. CDR3 length: 16 amino acids. V lost 4 bases to trimming and J lost 4 bases, with 18 bases between them. The CDR3 region is CASSLEWAGRYNEQFF. DNA for the CDR3: TGCGCCAGCAGCCTGGAGTGGGCGGGAAGGTACAATGAGCAGTTCTTC.

The chain couples TRBV6-2 or TRBV6-3 to TRBJ1-4, with 9 bases aligning to TRBD1. The germline V gene has CDR1 MNHEY and CDR2 SVGEGT. This CDR3 region has 15 residues. Germline trimming cut 2 bases from V and 5 bases from J; bases unmatched to any gene: 3. CDR3 residues: CASSYQGTGNEKLFF. Here the CDR3 DNA reads TGTGCCAGCAGTTACCAAGGGACAGGGAATGAAAAACTGTTTTTT.

The rearrangement links TRBV5-5 to TRBJ1-5; D may be TRBD1 (6 bases). The germline V and J ends were trimmed by 2 bases and 1 base, with 13 bases remaining between them. This CDR3 is built from 16 residues. CDR1 and CDR2 (germline): SGHKS, YYEKEE (reference sequence). The DNA of the CDR3 is TGTGCCAGCAGCTTATTTGCAGGGGTGAGCAATCAGCCCCAGCATTTT. Translating it yields CASSLFAGVSNQPQHF.